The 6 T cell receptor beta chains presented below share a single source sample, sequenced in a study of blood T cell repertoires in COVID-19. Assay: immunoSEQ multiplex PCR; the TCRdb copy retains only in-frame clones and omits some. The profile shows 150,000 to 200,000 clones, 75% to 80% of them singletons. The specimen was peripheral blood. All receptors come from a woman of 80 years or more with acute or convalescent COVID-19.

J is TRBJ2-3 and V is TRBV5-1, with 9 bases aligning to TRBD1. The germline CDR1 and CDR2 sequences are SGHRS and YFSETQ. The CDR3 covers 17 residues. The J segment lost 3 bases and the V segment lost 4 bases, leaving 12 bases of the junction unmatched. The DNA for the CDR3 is TGCGCCAGCAGCACCGGAACCGGGACAGGGATAACAGATACGCAGTATTTT. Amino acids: CASSTGTGTGITDTQYF. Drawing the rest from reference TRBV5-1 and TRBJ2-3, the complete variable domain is KAGVTQTPRYLIKTRGQQVTLSCSPISGHRSVSWYQQTPGQGLQFLFEYFSETQRNKGNFPGRFSGRQFSNSRSEMNVSTLELGDSALYLCASSTGTGTGITDTQYFGPGTRLTVL.

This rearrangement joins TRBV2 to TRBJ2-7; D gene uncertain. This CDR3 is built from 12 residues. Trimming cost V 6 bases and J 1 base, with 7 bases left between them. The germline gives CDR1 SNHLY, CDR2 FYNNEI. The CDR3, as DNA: TGTGCCAGCAGCAGTCAGTCCTACGAGCAGTACTTC. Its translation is CASSSQSYEQYF.

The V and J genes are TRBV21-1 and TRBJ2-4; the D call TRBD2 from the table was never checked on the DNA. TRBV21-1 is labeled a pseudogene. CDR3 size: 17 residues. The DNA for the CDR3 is TGTGCCAGCAGCAAAAGGAAGCGGGAGCGGACCAAAAACATTCAGTACTTC. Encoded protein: CASSKRKRERTKNIQYF.

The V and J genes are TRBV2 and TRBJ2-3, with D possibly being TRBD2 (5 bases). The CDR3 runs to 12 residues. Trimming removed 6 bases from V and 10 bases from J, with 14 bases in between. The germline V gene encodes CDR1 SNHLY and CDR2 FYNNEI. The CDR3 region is CASREDELAQYF. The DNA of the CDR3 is TGTGCCAGCAGGGAGGATGAGCTGGCGCAGTATTTT.

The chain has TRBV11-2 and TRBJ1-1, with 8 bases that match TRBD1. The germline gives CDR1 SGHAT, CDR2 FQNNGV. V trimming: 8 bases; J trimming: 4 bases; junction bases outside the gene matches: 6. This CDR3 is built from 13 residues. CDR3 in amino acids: CASGGQGLTEAFF. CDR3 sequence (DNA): TGTGCCAGCGGCGGACAGGGTCTCACTGAAGCTTTCTTT. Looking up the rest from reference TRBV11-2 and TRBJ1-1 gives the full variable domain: EAGVAQSPRYKIIEKRQSVAFWCNPISGHATLYWYQQILGQGPKLLIQFQNNGVVDDSQLPKDRFSAERLKGVDSTLKIQPAKLEDSAVYLCASGGQGLTEAFFGQGTRLTVV.

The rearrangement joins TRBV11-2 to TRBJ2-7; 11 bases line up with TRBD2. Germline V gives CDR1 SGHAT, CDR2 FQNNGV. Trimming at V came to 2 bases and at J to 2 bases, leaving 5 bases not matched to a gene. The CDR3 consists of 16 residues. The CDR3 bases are TGTGCCAGCAGCTTAACCCGACTAGCGGGAACCTACGAGCAGTACTTC. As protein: CASSLTRLAGTYEQYF.